The 15 T cell receptor beta chains below come from one sample, sequenced in a study of blood T cell repertoires in COVID-19. The table came from immunoSEQ multiplex PCR; TCRdb's copy has only in-frame clones and leaves some out. Counted here are about 81,000 clones, 60% to 80% occurring once; the ten biggest clones make up 3.5% to 4.5%. The sample consisted of peripheral blood. Receptor source: a woman in her fifties or sixties with acute or convalescent COVID-19.

V gene TRBV9 combines with J gene TRBJ1-2; a weak D match, TRBD1 (6 bases). CDR3 size: 14 residues. The V gene's germline CDR1 is SGDLS and CDR2 YYNGEE. The V end was cut by 0 bases, the J end by 3 bases, with 9 bases between. The CDR3 region is CASSVEAGDYGYTF. The CDR3 bases are TGTGCCAGCAGCGTAGAAGCAGGGGACTATGGCTACACCTTC.

The rearrangement uses TRBV9 and TRBJ1-3; D is ambiguous. Germline V lookup: CDR1 SGDLS, CDR2 YYNGEE. Trimming removed 0 bases at V and 2 bases at J, with 9 bases between. The length of the CDR3 is 15 residues. For the CDR3, the DNA is TGTGCCAGCAGCGTAGGTGAGGGCCCTGGAAACACCATATATTTT. Translating gives CASSVGEGPGNTIYF.

The chain is built from TRBV2 and TRBJ2-3, with D possibly matching TRBD2 (6 bases). The CDR3 length is 15 residues. The ends were cut back, 7 bases at V and 1 base at J, with 15 bases in the middle. In germline, CDR1 is SNHLY, CDR2 FYNNEI. The CDR3 nucleotides are TGTGCCAGCATCCCGGGGGAGATACGCACAGATACGCAGTATTTT. The encoded protein is CASIPGEIRTDTQYF. Combining the CDR3 with reference TRBV2 and TRBJ2-3 gives the whole variable domain EPEVTQTPSHQVTQMGQEVILRCVPISNHLYFYWYRQILGQKVEFLVSFYNNEISEKSEIFDDQFSVERPDGSNFTLKIRSTKLEDSAMYFCASIPGEIRTDTQYFGPGTRLTVL.

The chain has TRBV28 and TRBJ1-1; a weak D match, TRBD1 (5 bases). V dropped 3 bases and J dropped 1 base, with 9 bases sitting between them. The CDR3 is 14 residues long. The germline V gene has CDR1 MDHEN and CDR2 SYDVKM. Here the CDR3 reads CASSFLGGNTEAFF. CDR3 coding DNA: TGTGCCAGCAGTTTTTTGGGGGGGAACACTGAAGCTTTCTTT.

This clone was seen only once. The chain uses TRBV19 and TRBJ1-2; D remains ambiguous. V was trimmed by 1 base and J by 1 base, leaving 10 bases between them. The CDR3 has 15 residues. CDR1 and CDR2 (germline): LNHDA, SQIVND (reference sequence). CDR3 region: CASSIGGTFNYGYTF. CDR3 sequence (DNA): TGTGCCAGTAGTATAGGTGGCACCTTTAACTATGGCTACACCTTC.

The V call is TRBV27, the J call TRBJ2-1, with D possibly matching TRBD2 (7 bases). Germline CDR1 is MNHEY and CDR2 is SMNVEV (reference sequence). V dropped 7 bases and J dropped 7 bases, with 20 bases sitting between them. The CDR3 is 15 amino acids. CDR3 DNA sequence: TGTGCCAGCACCATGGGGGGGGGCCGCTGGAATGAGCAGTTCTTC. Amino acid sequence: CASTMGGGRWNEQFF.

In this sample, this clone turned up once. The gene calls are TRBV29-1 and TRBJ1-1; 7 bases are a match to TRBD1. The V gene end was trimmed by 5 bases and the J gene end by 2 bases; junction bases not matched to a gene: 2. The CDR3 covers 12 residues. From germline, CDR1 is SQVTM and CDR2 ANQGSEA. CDR3 in amino acids: CSVRQGNTEAFF. The CDR3 DNA reads as TGCAGCGTTCGACAGGGCAACACTGAAGCTTTCTTT.

The chain links TRBV15 to TRBJ2-7, with D possibly being TRBD2 (6 bases). V lost 3 bases to trimming and J lost 3 bases, with 9 bases between them. Germline V gene lookup returns CDR1 LNHNV and CDR2 YYDKDF (reference sequence). The CDR3 contains 13 residues. The CDR3 spells CATSRGEDYEQYF. The CDR3 DNA reads as TGTGCCACCAGCAGGGGGGAGGACTACGAGCAGTACTTC.

This rearrangement joins TRBV3-1 (or the pseudogene TRBV3-2) to TRBJ1-2, with D tentatively TRBD1 (5 bases). The CDR3 extends over 12 amino acids. Germline V gene lookup returns CDR1 LGHDT and CDR2 YNNKEL (reference sequence). The V end was cut by 8 bases, the J end by 5 bases, with 12 bases between. CDR3 sequence: CASRAQGYGYTF. For the CDR3, the DNA is TGTGCCAGCCGGGCCCAGGGTTATGGCTACACCTTC.

The genes are TRBV18 and TRBJ1-5; 7 bases agree with TRBD1. CDR3 size: 15 residues. CDR1 is KGHSH, CDR2 LQKENI, per germline. V was clipped by 3 bases and J by 5 bases; unmatched bases: 7. CDR3: CASSPIGGADQPQHF. CDR3 in DNA: TGTGCCAGCTCACCGATAGGGGGCGCGGATCAGCCCCAGCATTTT.

This chain uses TRBV28 with TRBJ2-2, with D possibly TRBD2 on 6 matching bases. The CDR3 has 12 amino acids. CDR1 and CDR2 (germline): MDHEN, SYDVKM. The ends were cut back, 4 bases at V and 7 bases at J, with 7 bases in the middle. CDR3 nucleotide sequence: TGTGCCAGCAGTTGGGGGGTCGGGGAGCTGTTTTTT. It specifies CASSWGVGELFF. Using reference TRBV28 and TRBJ2-2 for the parts outside the CDR3, the full variable domain is DVKVTQSSRYLVKRTGEKVFLECVQDMDHENMFWYRQDPGLGLRLIYFSYDVKMKEKGDIPEGYSVSREKKERFSLILESASTNQTSMYLCASSWGVGELFFGEGSRLTVL.

The chain links TRBV7-8 to TRBJ2-2; D ambiguous. The CDR3 is 15 residues long. V lost 1 base, J lost 4 bases, and 10 bases lay in between. CDR1 is SGHVS and CDR2 is FQNEAQ in the germline V gene. The CDR3 DNA follows: TGTGCCAGCAGCTTAGGACGGAGATTCACCGGGGAGCTGTTTTTT. Residues: CASSLGRRFTGELFF.

This clone was counted a single time. The gene calls are TRBV18 and TRBJ1-1, with D uncertain. The CDR3 covers 12 residues. Trimming took off 6 bases at V and 2 bases at J, with 7 bases between the two ends. Germline assignment: CDR1 KGHSH and CDR2 LQKENI. The CDR3 loop is CASSRGNTEAFF. CDR3 DNA: TGTGCCAGCTCCCGGGGAAACACTGAAGCTTTCTTT.

V and J are TRBV28 and TRBJ1-1, with 7 bases aligning to TRBD1. The CDR3 contains 19 residues. Trimming removed 3 bases from V and 0 bases from J; junction bases left unmatched: 16. Germline lookup yields CDR1 MDHEN and CDR2 SYDVKM. DNA of the CDR3: TGTGCCAGCAGTTTCCCCAATCGACAGGGTTGGGTCATGAACACTGAAGCTTTCTTT. Protein product: CASSFPNRQGWVMNTEAFF. Using reference TRBV28 and TRBJ1-1 for the parts outside the CDR3, the full variable domain is DVKVTQSSRYLVKRTGEKVFLECVQDMDHENMFWYRQDPGLGLRLIYFSYDVKMKEKGDIPEGYSVSREKKERFSLILESASTNQTSMYLCASSFPNRQGWVMNTEAFFGQGTRLTVV.

The V and J genes are TRBV5-1 and TRBJ1-1; D possibly corresponds to TRBD1 (5 bases). Germline V gene lookup returns CDR1 SGHRS and CDR2 YFSETQ. The CDR3 has 16 amino acids. Trimming pared 0 bases from V and 5 bases from J, leaving 17 bases between. The CDR3 DNA is TGCGCCAGCAGCTTGGAGGGAGGGGCGGCTCTAACTGAAGCTTTCTTT. Amino acids: CASSLEGGAALTEAFF.